The present entry profiles one T cell receptor beta chain with its context. Its antigen remains unknown. This CDR3 is 14 amino acids long. J gave up 7 bases and V 4 bases, and 9 bases lay outside the gene matches. Germline assignment: CDR1 MGHDK and CDR2 SYGVNS. The source of the sample is a study of beta chain features in type 1 diabetes. Points from the study as a whole: Shorter TCRB CDR3s, moderately but significantly so, marked every one of the four CD4+ subsets in Type 1 diabetes patients. A pattern of fewer insertions and more deletions at VDJ junctions was seen in type 1 diabetes patients. A potential PCR bias toward shorter templates would be equal in patient and control samples.

Reverse transcription of all isolated RNA meant that expressed TCRB transcripts were sequenced. Sequencing used immunoSEQ multiplex PCR; TCRdb keeps in-frame clones, though not all of them. The data contain 400,000 or so clones, 10% to 15% of them singletons. A sort by CD45RO/CCR7/CD25/CD127/CD95/CD27 yielded CD4+ naive, central memory, regulatory and stem cell-like memory cells. The sequenced sample was naive CD4+ T cells from blood. V and J are TRBV25-1 and TRBJ1-2, with TRBD1 matching over 7 bases. This receptor was identified in a woman younger than 30 with type 1 diabetes. In DNA form, the CDR3 reads TGTGCCAGCAGTGGTACAGGGGCTTTGGGTGGCTACACCTTC. Protein: CASSGTGALGGYTF.